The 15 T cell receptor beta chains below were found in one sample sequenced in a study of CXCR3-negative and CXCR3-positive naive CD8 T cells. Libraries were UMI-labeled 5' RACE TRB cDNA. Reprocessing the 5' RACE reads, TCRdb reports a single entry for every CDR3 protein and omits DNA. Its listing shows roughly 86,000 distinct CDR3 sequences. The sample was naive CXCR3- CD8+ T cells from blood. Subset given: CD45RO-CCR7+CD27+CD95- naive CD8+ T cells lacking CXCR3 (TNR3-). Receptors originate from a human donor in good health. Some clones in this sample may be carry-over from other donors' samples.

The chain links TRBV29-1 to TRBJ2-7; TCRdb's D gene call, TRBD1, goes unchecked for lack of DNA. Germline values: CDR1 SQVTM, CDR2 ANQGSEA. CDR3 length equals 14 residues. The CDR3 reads CSVVRAGNSYEQYF.

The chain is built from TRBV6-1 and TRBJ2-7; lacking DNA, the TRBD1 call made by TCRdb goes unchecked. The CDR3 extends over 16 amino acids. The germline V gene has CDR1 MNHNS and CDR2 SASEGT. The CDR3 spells CASRGQEPQVSYEQYF.

This CDR3 is CASSSQGEYGYTF. The V call is TRBV5-6, the J call TRBJ1-2; as DNA is missing, the TRBD1 call by TCRdb cannot be tested. The germline V gene has CDR1 SGHDT and CDR2 YYEEEE. The CDR3 spans 13 residues.

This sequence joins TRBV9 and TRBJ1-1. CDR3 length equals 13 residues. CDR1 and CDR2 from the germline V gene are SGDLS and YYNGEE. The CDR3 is CASSVGTFTEAFF.

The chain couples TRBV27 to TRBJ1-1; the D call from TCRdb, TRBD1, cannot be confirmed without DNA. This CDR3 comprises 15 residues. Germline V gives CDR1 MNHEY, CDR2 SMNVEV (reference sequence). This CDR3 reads CARSLPGTVGTEAFF.

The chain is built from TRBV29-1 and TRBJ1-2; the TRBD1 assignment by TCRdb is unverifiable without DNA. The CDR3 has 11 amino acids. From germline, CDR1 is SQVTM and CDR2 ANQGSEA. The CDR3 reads CSVSDSYGYTF.

The CDR3: CSVEEVDQEHTNYGYTF. V gene TRBV29-1 combines with J gene TRBJ1-2. The CDR3 consists of 17 residues. In germline, CDR1 is SQVTM, CDR2 ANQGSEA.

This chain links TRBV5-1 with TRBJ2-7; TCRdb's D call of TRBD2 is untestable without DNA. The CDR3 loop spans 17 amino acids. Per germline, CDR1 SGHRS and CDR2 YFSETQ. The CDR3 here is CASSLEGGGALFYEQYF.

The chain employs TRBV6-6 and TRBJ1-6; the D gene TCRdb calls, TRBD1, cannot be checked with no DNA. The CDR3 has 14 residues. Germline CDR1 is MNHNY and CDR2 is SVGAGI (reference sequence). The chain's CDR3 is CASTISQGHSPLHF.

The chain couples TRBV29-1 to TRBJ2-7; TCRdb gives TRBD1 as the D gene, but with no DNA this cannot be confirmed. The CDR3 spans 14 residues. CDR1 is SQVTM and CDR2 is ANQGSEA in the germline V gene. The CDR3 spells CSVGTGLGLYEQYF.

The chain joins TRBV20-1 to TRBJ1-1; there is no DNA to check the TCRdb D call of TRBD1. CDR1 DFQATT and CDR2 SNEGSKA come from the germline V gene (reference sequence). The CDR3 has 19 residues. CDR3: CSARPYRDRGLFEGTEAFF.

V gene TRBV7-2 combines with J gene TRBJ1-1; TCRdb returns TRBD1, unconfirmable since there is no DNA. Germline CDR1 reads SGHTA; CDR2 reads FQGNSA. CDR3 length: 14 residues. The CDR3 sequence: CASSSAGTNTEAFF.

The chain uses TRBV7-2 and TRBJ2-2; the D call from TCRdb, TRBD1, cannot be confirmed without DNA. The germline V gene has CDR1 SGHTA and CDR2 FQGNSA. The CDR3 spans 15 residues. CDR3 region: CASSSGQGAVGELFF.

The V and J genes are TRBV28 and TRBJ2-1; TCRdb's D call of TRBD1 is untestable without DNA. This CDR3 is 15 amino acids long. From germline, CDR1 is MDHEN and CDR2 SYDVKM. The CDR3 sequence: CATKTPPGAWYEQFF.

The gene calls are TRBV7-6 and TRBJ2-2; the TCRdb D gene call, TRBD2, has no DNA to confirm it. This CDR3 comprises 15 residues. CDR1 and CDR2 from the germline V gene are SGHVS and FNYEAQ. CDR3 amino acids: CASTAPGGYTGELFF.